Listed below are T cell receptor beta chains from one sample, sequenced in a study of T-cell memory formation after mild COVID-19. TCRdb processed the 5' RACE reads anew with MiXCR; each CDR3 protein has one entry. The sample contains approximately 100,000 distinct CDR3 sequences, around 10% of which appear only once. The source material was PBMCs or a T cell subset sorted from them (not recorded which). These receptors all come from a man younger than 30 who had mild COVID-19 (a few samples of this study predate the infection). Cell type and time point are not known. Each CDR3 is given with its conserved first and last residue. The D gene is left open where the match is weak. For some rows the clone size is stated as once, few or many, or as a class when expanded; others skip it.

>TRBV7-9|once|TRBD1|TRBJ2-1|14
CASSLPGTGSEQFF
TGTGCCAGCAGCTTACCCGGGACAGGGAGCGAGCAGTTCTTC
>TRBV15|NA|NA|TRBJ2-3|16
CATSRDRGLLTDTQYF
TGTGCCACCAGCAGAGATCGGGGACTTCTGACAGATACGCAGTATTTT
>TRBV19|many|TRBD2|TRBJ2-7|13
CASSSGGPYEQYF
TGTGCCAGTAGCTCGGGGGGACCCTACGAGCAGTACTTC
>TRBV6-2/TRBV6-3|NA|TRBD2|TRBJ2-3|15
CASTVAGGLGPTQYF
TGTGCCAGCACCGTAGCGGGGGGGCTCGGCCCAACGCAGTATTTT
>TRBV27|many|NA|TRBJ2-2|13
CASSFGEAGELFF
TGTGCCAGCAGTTTTGGAGAGGCCGGGGAGCTGTTTTTT
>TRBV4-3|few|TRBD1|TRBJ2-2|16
CASSQGQGVGTGELFF
TGCGCCAGCAGCCAAGGACAGGGGGTTGGCACCGGGGAGCTGTTTTTT
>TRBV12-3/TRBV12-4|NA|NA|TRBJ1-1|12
CASSVRNTEAFF
TGTGCCAGCAGTGTCCGGAACACTGAAGCTTTCTTT
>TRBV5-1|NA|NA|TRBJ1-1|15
CASSLAGGAIAEAFF
TGCGCCAGCAGCTTGGCCGGGGGGGCGATCGCTGAAGCTTTCTTT
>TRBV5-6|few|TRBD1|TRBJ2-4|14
CASSLVDRGNIQYF
TGTGCCAGCAGCTTGGTGGACAGGGGAAACATTCAGTACTTC
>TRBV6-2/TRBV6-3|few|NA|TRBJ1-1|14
CASSYLKSGTEAFF
TGTGCCAGCAGTTACTTAAAGAGTGGAACTGAAGCTTTCTTT
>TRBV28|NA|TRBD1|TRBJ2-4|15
CASSPLDRDLNIQYF
TGTGCCAGCAGTCCCCTCGACAGGGACCTAAACATTCAGTACTTC
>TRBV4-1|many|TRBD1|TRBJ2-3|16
CASYPETGSWPDTQYF
TGCGCCAGCTACCCCGAGACAGGGTCTTGGCCCGATACGCAGTATTTT
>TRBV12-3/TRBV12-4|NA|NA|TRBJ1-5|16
CASSLGPGGSNQPQHF
TGTGCCAGCAGTTTGGGCCCCGGGGGAAGCAATCAGCCCCAGCATTTT
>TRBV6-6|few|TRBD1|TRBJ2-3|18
CASSLPGTGTGVADTQYF
TGTGCCAGCAGTCTCCCGGGGACCGGGACAGGGGTGGCAGATACGCAGTATTTT
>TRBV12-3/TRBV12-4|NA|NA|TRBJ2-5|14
CASSFYGVTETQYF
TGTGCCAGCAGTTTTTATGGGGTTACAGAGACCCAGTACTTC
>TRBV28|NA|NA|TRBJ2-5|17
CASSLAPGFGFGETQYF
TGTGCCAGCAGCCTAGCCCCAGGGTTTGGGTTTGGCGAGACCCAGTACTTC
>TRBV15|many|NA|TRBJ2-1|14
CATNQQGSYNEQFF
TGTGCCACCAACCAACAGGGATCCTACAATGAGCAGTTCTTC
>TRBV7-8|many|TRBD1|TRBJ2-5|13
CASSFGQGKTQYF
TGTGCCAGCAGCTTTGGACAGGGAAAGACCCAGTACTTC
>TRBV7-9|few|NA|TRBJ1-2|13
CASNLEDDGGYTF
TGTGCCAGCAACCTAGAGGACGACGGTGGCTACACCTTC
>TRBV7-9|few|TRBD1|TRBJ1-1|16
CASSPPGTGSNTEAFF
TGTGCCAGCAGCCCCCCCGGGACAGGGTCGAACACTGAAGCTTTCTTT
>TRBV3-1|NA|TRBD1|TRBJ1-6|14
CASSPRQGAGPLHF
TGTGCCAGCAGCCCACGACAGGGGGCAGGGCCCCTCCACTTT